These 17 T cell receptor beta chains were all obtained from the same sample, sequenced in a study of CD4 T cells in relation to SARS-CoV-2 and coronaviruses. Before the COVID-19 pandemic, during about 2011-2019, CD4+ T cells were taken from unexposed donors. Isolation of CD4+ T cells took place after roughly nine days in culture. The antigens of these receptors remain unknown. Sequencing used immunoSEQ multiplex PCR; TCRdb keeps in-frame clones, though not all of them. In the table there are tens of thousands of clones, around 78% of which are singletons. Sequencing was performed on CD4+ T cells from PBMCs, cultured in vitro. All receptors come from a human donor in good health.

The V gene is TRBV6-5, the J gene TRBJ2-7, with a weak D call TRBD2 (5 bases). Germline V gives CDR1 MNHEY, CDR2 SVGAGI. The CDR3 is 15 residues long. Trimming cost V 6 bases and J 1 base, with 16 bases left between them. CDR3 nucleotides: TGTGCCAGCAGCTCGGCGGGTCGCAGTTCCTACGAGCAGTACTTC. Translated, it gives CASSSAGRSSYEQYF.

V is TRBV3-1 (or the pseudogene TRBV3-2) and J is TRBJ2-2; D call uncertain. The germline V gene encodes CDR1 LGHDT and CDR2 YNNKEL (reference sequence). The CDR3 runs to 14 residues. The ends were cut back, 4 bases at V and 6 bases at J, with 12 bases in the middle. In nucleotides, the CDR3 is TGTGCCAGCAGCCTCAGGAACTCGGCCGGGGAGCTGTTTTTT. Protein sequence: CASSLRNSAGELFF.

This clone is a singleton in its sample. The chain is built from TRBV12-3 or TRBV12-4 and TRBJ1-1; no definite D call. The CDR3 has 13 residues. The ends were cut back, 3 bases at V and 0 bases at J, with 5 bases in the middle. This chain's CDR3 is CASSFQMNTEAFF. Here the CDR3 DNA reads TGTGCCAGCAGTTTCCAAATGAACACTGAAGCTTTCTTT.

The chain combines TRBV6-2 or TRBV6-3 with TRBJ2-1; 10 bases are a match to TRBD2. Germline V gene lookup returns CDR1 MNHEY and CDR2 SVGEGT. The CDR3 totals 13 residues. With V trimmed by 6 bases and J by 9 bases, 5 bases remained unmatched. The CDR3 nucleotides are TGTGCCAGCAGCCCCCGGACTAGCGGTGAGCAGTTCTTC. The encoded protein is CASSPRTSGEQFF.

This sequence joins TRBV3-1 (or the pseudogene TRBV3-2) and TRBJ2-5; 12 bases align to TRBD2. Trimming took 1 base from V and 4 from J; bases not matched to a gene: 10. The CDR3 spans 18 residues. The germline gives CDR1 LGHDT, CDR2 YNNKEL (reference sequence). The CDR3 region is CASSQGRLAGGQVETQYF. The DNA for the CDR3 is TGTGCCAGCAGCCAAGGGAGGCTAGCGGGGGGGCAGGTAGAGACCCAGTACTTC.

This rearrangement joins TRBV7-8 to TRBJ1-1; possibly TRBD1 for D (6 bases). The germline V gene has CDR1 SGHVS and CDR2 FQNEAQ. V lost 5 bases and J lost 5, with 12 bases in between. The CDR3 is 13 amino acids. CDR3 nucleotide sequence: TGTGCCAGCAGCCCCAGGGGTGGGACTGAAGCTTTCTTT. Residues: CASSPRGGTEAFF.

The chain has TRBV18 and TRBJ1-1; TRBD1 matches at 9 bases. After removal of 2 bases from V and 5 bases from J, the junction contained 3 bases not matched to a gene. Germline CDR1 reads KGHSH; CDR2 reads LQKENI. The CDR3 is 14 residues long. CDR3 protein: CASSPGTGSTEAFF. The CDR3 DNA follows: TGTGCCAGCTCACCAGGGACAGGGAGTACTGAAGCTTTCTTT.

As DNA, the CDR3 is TGTGCCAGCAGCATGGGACAGATACTATACTCCTACGAGCAGTACTTC. Encoded protein: CASSMGQILYSYEQYF. V is TRBV21-1 and J is TRBJ2-7; TRBD1, as called in the table, went unchecked against the DNA. TRBV21-1 is flagged as a pseudogene. This CDR3 has 16 residues.

V is TRBV6-4 and J is TRBJ2-3, with TRBD2 identical over 7 bases. V was clipped by 7 bases and J by 0 bases; unmatched bases: 10. CDR1 is MRHNA and CDR2 is SNTAGT in the germline V gene. The CDR3 consists of 16 residues. The CDR3 DNA is TGTGCCAGCACCCGCGGGGAGCGGGATAGCACAGATACGCAGTATTTT. Its protein is CASTRGERDSTDTQYF.

The rearrangement uses TRBV14 and TRBJ2-7, with D possibly being TRBD1 or TRBD2 (5 bases each). CDR3 length equals 14 residues. Germline V CDR1 and CDR2: SGHDN, FVKESK. The V end lost 2 bases, the J end lost 4 bases, and 12 bases lay between the germline ends. The CDR3 loop reads CASSQMGVSYEQYF. The DNA for the CDR3 is TGTGCCAGCAGCCAAATGGGGGTTTCTTACGAGCAGTACTTC.

The J gene is TRBJ2-3, the V gene TRBV7-3; 8 bases align to TRBD2. The CDR3 is 16 amino acids. Trimming cost V 5 bases and J 0 bases; bases outside gene matches: 7. Germline-derived CDR1 and CDR2 are SGHTA and FQGTGA. The CDR3 sequence: CASSITSGASTDTQYF. The CDR3 DNA reads TGTGCCAGCAGCATTACTAGCGGAGCTAGCACAGATACGCAGTATTTT.

The table lists this clone with a count of one. Written as DNA, the CDR3 is TGCAGTGCTAGTTACCCGAGGAGCTCCTACAATGAGCAGTTCTTC. It encodes CSASYPRSSYNEQFF. V is TRBV20-1 and J is TRBJ2-1; no clear D. The CDR3 loop spans 15 amino acids. CDR1 and CDR2 from the germline V gene are DFQATT and SNEGSKA (reference sequence). Between the trimmed V and J ends, which lost 3 bases and 0 bases, there was a span of 12 bases.

V gene TRBV7-9 combines with J gene TRBJ2-3; D ambiguous. The germline V and J ends were trimmed by 1 base and 2 bases, with 13 bases remaining between them. CDR3 length equals 16 residues. Germline CDR1 is SEHNR and CDR2 is FQNEAQ (reference sequence). CDR3 DNA: TGTGCCAGCAGCTTAGTTGTCGTTTTTTTCACAGATACGCAGTATTTT. The encoded protein is CASSLVVVFFTDTQYF.

The gene calls are TRBV6-5 and TRBJ1-5; 7 nucleotides agree with TRBD1. Trimming cost V 10 bases and J 6 bases; bases outside gene matches: 12. Germline V gives CDR1 MNHEY, CDR2 SVGAGI. The CDR3 is 14 residues long. The CDR3 loop reads CATIEQGSGQPQHF. The CDR3 DNA sequence: TGTGCCACCATAGAACAGGGGAGCGGTCAGCCCCAGCATTTT.

As concerns this clone: The junction does not match germline at one end; this may be a read error. J is TRBJ2-1 and V is TRBV2; TRBD2 might be the D (5 bases). Per the germline V gene, CDR1 is SNHLY and CDR2 is FYNNEI. CDR3 size: 13 residues. In DNA, the CDR3 is TGTGCCAGCAGCCAGGACTCCCACAATGAGCAGTTCTTC. Amino acids: CASSQDSHNEQFF.

The V gene is TRBV6-5, the J gene TRBJ2-1; 12 bases agree with TRBD2. The CDR3 runs 15 residues. Germline V gene sequence: CDR1 MNHEY, CDR2 SVGAGI. With 5 bases clipped from V and 7 bases from J, the junction kept 6 bases outside the gene matches. The CDR3 DNA is TGTGCCAGCAGTCCTAGCGGGAGGGCAACGAATGAGCAGTTCTTC. Encoded protein: CASSPSGRATNEQFF.

V is TRBV7-9 and J is TRBJ1-1; 7 positions match TRBD1. The CDR3 covers 14 residues. Germline loops: CDR1 SEHNR, CDR2 FQNEAQ (reference sequence). The trim removed 5 bases at V and 1 base at J, leaving 4 bases unmatched. The CDR3 coding sequence is TGTGCCAGCAGCCATAGGGACAGGAACACTGAAGCTTTCTTT. Translated, it gives CASSHRDRNTEAFF.